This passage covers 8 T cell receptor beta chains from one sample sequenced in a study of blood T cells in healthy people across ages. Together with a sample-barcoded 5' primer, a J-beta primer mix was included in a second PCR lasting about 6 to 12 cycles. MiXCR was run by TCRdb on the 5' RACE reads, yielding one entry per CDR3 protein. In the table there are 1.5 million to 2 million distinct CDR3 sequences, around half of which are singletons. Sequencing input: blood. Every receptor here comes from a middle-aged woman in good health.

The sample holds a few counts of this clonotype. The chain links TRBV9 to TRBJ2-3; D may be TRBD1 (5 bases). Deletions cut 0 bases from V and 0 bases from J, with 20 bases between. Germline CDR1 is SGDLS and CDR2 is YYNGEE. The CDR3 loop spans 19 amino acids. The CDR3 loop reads CASSVASLGQQLSTDTQYF. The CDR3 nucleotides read TGTGCCAGCAGCGTAGCCTCTCTGGGGCAGCAGTTGAGCACAGATACGCAGTATTTT.

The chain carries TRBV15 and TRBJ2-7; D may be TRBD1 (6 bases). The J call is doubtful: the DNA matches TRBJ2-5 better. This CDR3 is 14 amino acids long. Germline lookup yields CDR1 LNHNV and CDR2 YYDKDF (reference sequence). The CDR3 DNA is TGTGCCACCAGCAGAGAGGACAGAACGGAGACCCAGTACTTC. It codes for CATSREDRTETQYF.

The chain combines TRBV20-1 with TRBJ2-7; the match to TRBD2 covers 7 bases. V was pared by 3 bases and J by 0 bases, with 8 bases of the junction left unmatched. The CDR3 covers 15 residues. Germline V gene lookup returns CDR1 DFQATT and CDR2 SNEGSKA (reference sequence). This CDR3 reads CSASAGVDPSYEQYF. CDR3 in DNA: TGCAGTGCTAGCGCGGGGGTCGACCCCTCCTACGAGCAGTACTTC.

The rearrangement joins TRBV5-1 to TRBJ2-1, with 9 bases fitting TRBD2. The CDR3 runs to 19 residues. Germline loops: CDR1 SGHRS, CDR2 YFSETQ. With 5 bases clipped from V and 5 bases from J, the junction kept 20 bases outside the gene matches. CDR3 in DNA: TGCGCCAGCAGTCCCTACCCGGGTTTGGCGGGGGGGGGCAACAATGAGCAGTTCTTC. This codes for CASSPYPGLAGGGNNEQFF. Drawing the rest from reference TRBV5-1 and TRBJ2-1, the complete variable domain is KAGVTQTPRYLIKTRGQQVTLSCSPISGHRSVSWYQQTPGQGLQFLFEYFSETQRNKGNFPGRFSGRQFSNSRSEMNVSTLELGDSALYLCASSPYPGLAGGGNNEQFFGPGTRLTVL.

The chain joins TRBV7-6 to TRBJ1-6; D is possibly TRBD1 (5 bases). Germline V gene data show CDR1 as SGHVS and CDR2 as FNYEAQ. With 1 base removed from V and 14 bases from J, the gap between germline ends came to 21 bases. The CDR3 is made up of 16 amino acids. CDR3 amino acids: CASSLVASSRGSTLHF. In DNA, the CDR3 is TGTGCCAGCAGCTTAGTGGCGAGTAGTCGGGGGTCGACCCTCCACTTT.

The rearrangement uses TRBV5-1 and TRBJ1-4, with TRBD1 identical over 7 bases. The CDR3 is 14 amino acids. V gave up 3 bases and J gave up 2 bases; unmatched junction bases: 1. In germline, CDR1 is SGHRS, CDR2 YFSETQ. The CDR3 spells CASSSGQTNEKLFF. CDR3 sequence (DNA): TGCGCCAGCAGCTCGGGACAGACTAATGAAAAACTGTTTTTT.

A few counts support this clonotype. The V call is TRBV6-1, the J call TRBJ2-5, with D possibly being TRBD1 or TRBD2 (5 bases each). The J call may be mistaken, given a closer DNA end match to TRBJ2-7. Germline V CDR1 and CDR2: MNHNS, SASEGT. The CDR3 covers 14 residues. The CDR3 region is CASSERLNGAEQYF. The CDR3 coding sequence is TGTGCCAGCAGTGAAAGGCTCAACGGGGCCGAGCAGTACTTC.

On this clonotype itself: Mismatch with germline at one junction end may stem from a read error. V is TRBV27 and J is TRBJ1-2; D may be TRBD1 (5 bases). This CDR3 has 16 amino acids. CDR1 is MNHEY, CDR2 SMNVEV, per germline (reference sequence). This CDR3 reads CASSLSTVGGGYGYTF. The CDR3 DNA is TGTGCCAGCAGTCTATCCACAGTGGGGGGGGGCTATGGCTACACCTTC.